The T cell receptor beta chain described here comes from a study of beta chain features in type 1 diabetes. Study as a whole: Healthy donors, compared against patients, showed similar age, gender and cell yields.

A single heparinised blood sample, averaging around 120 mL, was obtained per donor. Each of the CD4+ naive, central memory, regulatory and stem cell-like memory populations was sorted via CD45RO/CCR7/CD25/CD127/CD95/CD27. A remark on this clone: Its antigen is undetermined.

General study findings and limits: The VDJ junctions of type 1 diabetes patients carried fewer insertions and more deletions.

Trimming cost V 4 bases and J 14 bases, with 20 bases left between them. There are 13 residues in the CDR3. Germline V gene lookup returns CDR1 KGHSH and CDR2 LQKENI. Expressed TCRB transcripts were sequenced, since all the RNA that had been isolated was reverse transcribed. The data were produced by immunoSEQ multiplex PCR, yet TCRdb's version contains in-frame clones alone and is incomplete. The repertoire holds some 330,000 clones, with 9.5% to 12% as singletons. The source of this sequence is a woman aged 25 to 39 in good health. Source material: naive CD4+ T cells from blood. The rearrangement joins TRBV18 to TRBJ2-5, with D perhaps matching TRBD2 (6 bases). The CDR3 spells CASSLPPTGEVYF. The CDR3 coding sequence is TGTGCCAGCTCACTGCCACCCACGGGGGAGGTTTACTTC.